Listed below are T cell receptor beta chains from one sample, sequenced in a study of shared clonotypes between healthy human individuals. Sequenced by immunoSEQ multiplex PCR; TCRdb stores in-frame clones only, minus some. Of some 360,000 clones listed, less than 85% are singletons. Sequencing was carried out using memory CD4+ T cells sorted from blood. The receptors here all came from a young man in good health. CDR3s include the opening cysteine and the closing phenylalanine or tryptophan.

TRBJ2-7,TRBV29-1,CSVEETSGITEQYF
TRBJ2-1,TRBV9,CASSAGVGEQFF
TRBJ2-3,TRBV5-6,CASSPPGTSASDTQYF
TRBJ1-5,TRBV4-1,CASSQEPTLSNQPQHF
TRBJ2-2,TRBV5-4,CASGQGAGTGELFF
TRBJ2-7,TRBV27,CASSLNRVDEQYF
TRBJ2-7,TRBV5-5,CASSLALPGTVSSYEQYF
TRBJ1-1,TRBV5-4,CASSSTGTEAFF
TRBJ2-1,TRBV5-1,CASSLATSGRYNEQFF
TRBJ1-1,TRBV30,CAWSYGPEAFF
TRBJ1-1,TRBV20-1,CSVPDYTEAFF
TRBJ1-1,TRBV7-2,CASSPRDRGATEAFF
TRBJ1-4,TRBV2,CATHRDFGEKLFF
TRBJ1-1,TRBV6-6,CASSPYIGGSNTEAFF
TRBJ2-3,TRBV4-3,CASSQVGRGKATDTQYF
TRBJ2-3,TRBV5-1,CASSRLGVLSGTGTDTQYF
TRBJ2-3,TRBV7-8,CASSFRPRTDTQYF
TRBJ2-7,TRBV21-1,CASSKHPYGGTGGYEQYF
TRBJ2-7,TRBV10-1,CASSSSRLPYEQYF